These T cell receptor beta chains were read from a single sample in a study of blood T cells in healthy people across ages. TCRdb used MiXCR to reprocess the 5' RACE reads, holding one entry per CDR3 protein. The repertoire holds hundreds of thousands of distinct CDR3 sequences, with approximately 35% as singletons. The specimen was blood. Receptor source: a man younger than 30 in good health. Each CDR3 is given with its conserved first and last residue. A D gene is named only where the DNA matches it firmly. Rows may omit the clone size; those that give it use once, few, many or a size class.

>TRBJ2-3|NA|14|NA|TRBV11-3
CASSLDPKEDTQYF
TGTGCCAGCAGCTTAGATCCCAAAGAAGATACGCAGTATTTT
>TRBJ1-1|NA|13|NA|TRBV3-1
CASSQMENTEAFF
TGTGCCAGCAGCCAAATGGAGAACACTGAAGCTTTCTTT
>TRBJ2-3|many|16|TRBD2|TRBV5-5
CASSTSGTSDTDTQYF
TGTGCCAGCAGCACCTCCGGGACTAGCGACACAGATACGCAGTATTTT
>TRBJ1-5|NA|13|NA|TRBV4-3
CASSQDSEQPQHF
TGCGCCAGCAGCCAAGATAGCGAGCAGCCCCAGCATTTT
>TRBJ2-1|NA|14|NA|TRBV3-1
CAASALSSYNEQFF
TGTGCCGCCTCGGCCCTCTCCTCCTACAATGAGCAGTTCTTC
>TRBJ1-5|NA|14|NA|TRBV20-1
CSAREGIDSQPQHF
TGCAGTGCTAGAGAAGGGATAGACAGCCAGCCCCAGCATTTT
>TRBJ2-3|few|16|TRBD1|TRBV5-1
CASSGGTGRGTDTQYF
TGCGCCAGCAGCGGGGGGACAGGCCGCGGCACAGATACGCAGTATTTT
>TRBJ2-1|few|15|NA|TRBV27
CASSLGVASYNEQFF
TGTGCCAGCAGTTTAGGGGTAGCCTCCTACAATGAGCAGTTCTTC
>TRBJ1-2|many|12|NA|TRBV20-1
CSARDGVIGYTF
TGCAGTGCTAGAGATGGGGTTATCGGCTACACCTTC
>TRBJ2-7|NA|15|TRBD1|TRBV10-3
CAISDPGQNSYEQYF
TGTGCCATCAGTGACCCGGGACAGAACTCCTACGAGCAGTACTTC
>TRBJ1-6|NA|15|NA|TRBV5-1
CASSDTMMGNSPLHF
TGCGCCAGCAGCGACACTATGATGGGTAATTCACCCCTCCACTTT
>TRBJ1-1|NA|13|NA|TRBV29-1
CSAPRDSRTEAFF
TGCAGCGCCCCCAGGGATTCGAGGACTGAAGCTTTCTTT
>TRBJ2-5|NA|14|TRBD2|TRBV27
CASSRLLAGETQYF
TGTGCCAGCAGTCGCCTCTTAGCGGGGGAGACCCAGTACTTC
>TRBJ2-5|NA|14|NA|TRBV29-1
CSVHSESSQETQYF
TGCAGCGTTCACAGCGAGTCGTCGCAAGAGACCCAGTACTTC
>TRBJ1-6|few|16|TRBD1|TRBV20-1
CSARGGTAASFSPLHF
TGCAGTGCTAGAGGGGGGACAGCGGCTAGTTTTTCACCCCTCCACTTT
>TRBJ1-2|few|13|NA|TRBV5-1
CASGTTGLDGYTF
TGCGCCAGCGGCACAACAGGGCTGGATGGCTACACCTTC
>TRBJ1-1|NA|14|NA|TRBV27
CASSLSFRNTEAFF
TGTGCCAGCAGTTTATCTTTCCGGAACACTGAAGCTTTCTTT
>TRBJ2-1|few|15|NA|TRBV5-4
CASSLGDISYNEQFF
TGTGCCAGCAGCTTGGGGGACATCTCCTACAATGAGCAGTTCTTC
>TRBJ1-4|NA|11|NA|TRBV6-1
CASRTAEKLFF
TGTGCCAGCAGGACAGCTGAAAAACTGTTTTTT
>TRBJ1-1|NA|15|NA|TRBV7-9
CASSLEPVGNTEAFF
TGTGCCAGCAGCTTAGAACCGGTGGGGAACACTGAAGCTTTCTTT
>TRBJ2-1|many|16|TRBD1|TRBV20-1
CSARDSGTGNHNEQFF
TGCAGTGCTAGAGACTCCGGGACAGGTAACCACAATGAGCAGTTCTTC
>TRBJ2-2|NA|13|NA|TRBV20-1
CSTLRANTGELFF
TGCAGTACCCTCAGGGCCAACACCGGGGAGCTGTTTTTT
>TRBJ2-1|NA|16|TRBD2|TRBV2
CASSDSGGANYNEQFF
TGTGCCAGCAGTGATAGCGGGGGGGCCAACTACAATGAGCAGTTCTTC
>TRBJ1-6|few|15|TRBD1|TRBV6-1
CASRALTGTGSPLHF
TGTGCCAGCAGAGCCCTGACAGGGACGGGCTCACCCCTCCACTTT
>TRBJ2-7|NA|17|NA|TRBV7-8
CASSLKQGVADYYEQYF
TGTGCCAGCAGCTTAAAACAAGGGGTAGCGGACTACTACGAGCAGTACTTC
>TRBJ1-1|NA|11|NA|TRBV6-6
CASSGRTEAFF
TGTGCCAGCAGTGGCCGGACTGAAGCTTTCTTT
>TRBJ2-3|many|18|NA|TRBV20-1
CSARRLLGQISSTDTQYF
TGCAGTGCTAGAAGGCTGTTGGGTCAGATATCTAGCACAGATACGCAGTATTTT
>TRBJ2-5|few|12|NA|TRBV14
CASSQVPETQYF
TGTGCCAGCAGCCAAGTTCCAGAGACCCAGTACTTC
>TRBJ2-7|many|13|TRBD1|TRBV9
CASSPADRGIRYF
TGTGCCAGCAGCCCTGCGGACAGGGGGATTCGGTACTTC
>TRBJ2-7|few|13|TRBD1|TRBV5-1
CASRRGQDYEQYF
TGCGCCAGCCGCAGGGGGCAGGACTACGAGCAGTACTTC
>TRBJ1-1|few|13|NA|TRBV20-1
CSAVGVGNTEAFF
TGCAGTGCTGTGGGGGTAGGGAACACTGAAGCTTTCTTT
>TRBJ1-2|NA|14|NA|TRBV12-3/TRBV12-4
CASSSDGSNYGYTF
TGTGCCAGCAGTTCCGATGGATCTAACTATGGCTACACCTTC
>TRBJ2-7|few|16|TRBD2|TRBV20-1
CSAKGLAGGPYNEQYF
TGCAGTGCCAAGGGACTAGCGGGGGGCCCCTACAATGAGCAGTACTTC
>TRBJ2-1|NA|15|NA|TRBV20-1
CSARKTGFLYNEQFF
TGCAGTGCTAGAAAGACGGGCTTCCTTTACAATGAGCAGTTCTTC
>TRBJ2-7|NA|13|NA|TRBV6-6
CASSYERFREQYF
TGTGCCAGCAGTTACGAGCGGTTTAGGGAGCAGTACTTC
>TRBJ2-1|NA|13|NA|TRBV24-1
CATSDPGFNEQFF
TGTGCCACCAGTGACCCCGGGTTCAATGAGCAGTTCTTC
>TRBJ2-1|NA|14|TRBD1|TRBV12-3/TRBV12-4
CASSLDRVYNEQFF
TGTGCCAGTAGCCTGGACAGGGTCTACAATGAGCAGTTCTTC
>TRBJ2-3|NA|12|NA|TRBV7-2
CASNLSTDTQYF
TGTGCCAGCAACTTAAGTACAGATACGCAGTATTTT